Sequencing of this T cell receptor beta chain was carried out in a study of metastatic and nonmetastatic thyroid tumors. Across the study: Where malignant and benign thyroid patients were concerned, repertoires were compared across blood and tumor or nodule tissue. Overall study results and limits: Benign nodules were reported to have significantly lower TCR beta diversity than malignant thyroid tumors, in blood and tumor.

Germline V lookup: CDR1 SGHRS, CDR2 YFSETQ. This CDR3 spans 14 amino acids. J was trimmed by 6 bases and V by 4 bases; bases with no gene match: 4. Per the original data handling: To classify distant metastasis in papillary thyroid cancer, a model was built from CDR3 differences across clinicopathological groups. MiXCR reprocessed the PCR reads for TCRdb. These V and J calls are TCRdb output, not the study's own analysis. The sample contains 49,000 or so clones, about 25% of which appear only once. This clone was counted many times. Its antigen is not identified. Thyroid surgery had not been preceded by any treatment in any patient.

Sequences were obtained from blood. The TCR sequence derives from a male donor with papillary thyroid cancer or a benign thyroid nodule (not recorded which). Some clones in this sample may be carry-over from other donors' samples. The chain combines TRBV5-1 with TRBJ2-7; 13 bases line up with TRBD2. The CDR3 protein is CASSPWTSGSEQYF. CDR3 bases: TGCGCCAGCAGCCCCTGGACTAGCGGGAGCGAGCAGTACTTC.